This TCR beta chain was identified in a study of metastatic and nonmetastatic thyroid tumors. Via MiXCR, TCRdb re-called the PCR reads. Among some 41,000 clones listed, 25% to 35% were seen once. Thyroid surgery had not been preceded by any treatment in any patient. This CDR3 region has 16 residues. Germline values: CDR1 DFQATT, CDR2 SNEGSKA (reference sequence). V was clipped by 0 bases and J by 5 bases; unmatched bases: 9. Sequenced sample: blood. The chain recombines TRBV20-1 with TRBJ1-5; 8 bases match TRBD1. The TCR originated in a male donor with papillary thyroid cancer or a benign thyroid nodule (not recorded which). Some clones in this sample may be carry-over from other donors' samples. The CDR3 reads CSARDMRQGRDQPQHF. The CDR3 DNA reads TGCAGTGCTAGAGATATGAGACAGGGGAGGGATCAGCCCCAGCATTTT.